This is a list of T cell receptor beta chains from one sample in a study of Graves' ophthalmopathy and Graves' hyperthyroidism. MiXCR, run by TCRdb on the multiplex PCR reads, gives a single entry per CDR3 protein. The sample has about half a million distinct CDR3 sequences, about 15% seen once. Sequences were obtained from blood. These receptors all come from a woman aged 25 to 39 with Graves' ophthalmopathy. Each CDR3 is given with its conserved first and last residue. A D gene is named only where the DNA matches it firmly. Not all rows give a size; the values are once, few, many and, for expanded clones, a class.

v_call	clone_size	d_call	j_call	cdr3_aa	cdr3_nt
TRBV19	many	TRBD2	TRBJ2-5	CASSIGGTSGETQYF	TGTGCCAGTAGTATAGGGGGGACTAGCGGTGAGACCCAGTACTTC
TRBV5-1	few	-	TRBJ2-7	CASSLNLGTRYEQYF	TGCGCCAGCAGCTTAAACCTAGGGACTCGCTACGAGCAGTACTTC
TRBV20-1	many	-	TRBJ2-7	CSARDWDYEQYF	TGCAGTGCTAGGGACTGGGACTACGAGCAGTACTTC
TRBV11-1	-	-	TRBJ2-7	CASSQAGHSYEQYF	TGTGCCAGCAGCCAGGCGGGACACTCCTACGAGCAGTACTTC
TRBV4-1	-	-	TRBJ1-6	CASSQRLPPNNSPLHF	TGCGCCAGCAGCCAGCGCCTCCCTCCCAATAATTCACCCCTCCACTTT
TRBV6-1	-	TRBD1	TRBJ2-2	CASRRQGVGTGELFF	TGTGCCAGCAGAAGGCAGGGGGTTGGGACCGGGGAGCTGTTTTTT
TRBV4-1	few	TRBD1	TRBJ1-5	CASAQGTGFQPQHF	TGCGCCAGCGCCCAGGGGACAGGGTTTCAGCCCCAGCATTTT
TRBV6-5	-	-	TRBJ2-2	CASSYQVPNTGELFF	TGTGCCAGCAGTTACCAGGTCCCGAACACCGGGGAGCTGTTTTTT
TRBV13	-	-	TRBJ2-5	CASSTQTGETQYF	TGTGCCAGCAGCACCCAGACCGGAGAGACCCAGTACTTC
TRBV6-5	many	-	TRBJ1-1	CASSYSRGLGAFF	TGTGCCAGCAGTTACTCGCGGGGGCTTGGAGCTTTCTTT
TRBV27	-	-	TRBJ1-2	CASGGTTYGYTF	TGTGCCAGTGGCGGGACTACCTATGGCTACACCTTC
TRBV20-1	many	TRBD2	TRBJ2-7	CSASPTGGLGEQYF	TGCAGTGCTAGCCCCACGGGGGGGCTGGGGGAGCAGTACTTC
TRBV6-1	-	-	TRBJ1-5	CDSTEQGVVFQPQHF	TGTGACAGCACTGAACAGGGAGTAGTTTTTCAGCCCCAGCATTTT
TRBV20-1	many	TRBD2	TRBJ2-7	CSARDPLADYYEQYF	TGCAGTGCTAGAGATCCCCTAGCGGACTACTACGAGCAGTACTTC
TRBV28	many	-	TRBJ1-6	CASSLGEGWNSPLHF	TGTGCCAGCAGTTTGGGGGAAGGGTGGAATTCACCCCTCCACTTT
TRBV11-2	-	-	TRBJ2-1	CASSLDSRLLSRDEKFF	TGTGCCAGCAGCTTAGATAGCCGATTACTAAGCCGGGATGAGAAGTTCTTC
TRBV2	many	TRBD2	TRBJ2-7	CASSAGGSGWEQYF	TGTGCCAGCAGTGCGGGGGGGTCCGGTTGGGAGCAGTACTTC
TRBV12-3/TRBV12-4	-	TRBD1	TRBJ1-1	CASSWGQVLNTDAFF	TGTGCCAGCAGTTGGGGACAGGTACTGAACACTGATGCTTTCTTT
TRBV28	-	-	TRBJ2-3	CASSSPYAGADTDTQYF	TGTGCCAGTTCCTCTCCATATGCGGGCGCTGACACAGATACGCAGTATTTT
TRBV28	many	-	TRBJ2-3	CASSTTQEETDTQYF	TGTGCCAGCAGTACCACCCAGGAGGAGACAGATACGCAGTATTTT
TRBV6-1	many	-	TRBJ1-1	CASSAHPQTMNTEAFF	TGTGCCAGCAGCGCCCACCCCCAGACCATGAACACTGAAGCTTTCTTT
TRBV12-3/TRBV12-4	many	TRBD2	TRBJ2-2	CASSSRSGLAASNTGELFF	TGTGCCAGCAGTTCCCGATCAGGACTAGCGGCCTCGAACACCGGGGAGCTGTTTTTT
TRBV4-1	-	-	TRBJ1-5	CASSQDPGGGNQPQHF	TGCGCCAGCAGCCAAGATCCGGGGGGCGGCAATCAGCCCCAGCATTTT
TRBV20-1	many	-	TRBJ2-7	CSAREGSSYEQYF	TGCAGTGCTAGAGAGGGTAGCTCCTACGAGCAGTACTTC
TRBV27	many	-	TRBJ1-1	CASSLSGGGANTEAFF	TGTGCCAGCAGTTTATCGGGTGGGGGAGCAAACACTGAAGCTTTCTTT
TRBV11-2	many	-	TRBJ2-2	CASSRTKRGELFF	TGTGCCAGCAGTCGGACCAAACGGGGGGAGCTGTTTTTT
TRBV4-1	many	-	TRBJ1-1	CASSQGRRDRPNTEAFF	TGCGCCAGCAGCCAAGGGCGGAGGGACCGGCCTAACACTGAAGCTTTCTTT
TRBV9	many	-	TRBJ2-6	CASSVDGANVLTF	TGTGCCAGCAGCGTAGATGGGGCCAACGTCCTGACTTTC
TRBV12-5	many	-	TRBJ2-7	CASGLGPGYEQYF	TGTGCTAGTGGTTTGGGGCCGGGATACGAGCAGTACTTC
TRBV4-1	many	TRBD2	TRBJ2-7	CASSQNSGRGSSYEQYF	TGCGCCAGCAGCCAGAATAGCGGGAGGGGGAGCTCCTACGAGCAGTACTTC
TRBV5-1	many	-	TRBJ2-5	CASSQTGPRDQETQYF	TGCGCCAGCAGCCAGACAGGACCAAGGGACCAAGAGACCCAGTACTTC
TRBV5-1	many	-	TRBJ2-5	CASSLDQGQRETQYF	TGCGCCAGCAGCTTGGACCAGGGGCAAAGAGAGACCCAGTACTTC
TRBV12-3/TRBV12-4	-	TRBD1	TRBJ1-2	CASRRTGGKGGYTF	TGTGCCAGCAGAAGGACAGGGGGCAAGGGTGGCTACACCTTC
TRBV4-1	many	-	TRBJ1-1	CASSLRGSQNTEAFF	TGCGCCAGCAGCCTCCGGGGCAGCCAGAACACTGAAGCTTTCTTT
TRBV6-1	many	-	TRBJ1-2	CASSEDDGIYGYTF	TGTGCCAGCAGTGAGGACGACGGAATCTATGGCTACACCTTC
TRBV6-4	many	-	TRBJ2-2	CASSDGLTTGELFF	TGTGCCAGCAGTGACGGACTAACCACCGGGGAGCTGTTTTTT
TRBV2	many	-	TRBJ1-1	CASRGYAEAFF	TGTGCCAGCAGGGGGTACGCTGAAGCTTTCTTT
TRBV12-5	many	TRBD1	TRBJ2-5	CASGIGTGKETQYF	TGTGCTAGTGGTATCGGGACAGGGAAAGAGACCCAGTACTTC
TRBV7-8	many	-	TRBJ2-2	CASSAEAETGELFF	TGTGCCAGCAGCGCAGAAGCTGAGACCGGGGAGCTGTTTTTT
TRBV29-1	many	-	TRBJ1-2	CSVDGSGQKGYTF	TGCAGCGTTGATGGGTCAGGGCAGAAGGGCTACACCTTC
TRBV11-2	-	-	TRBJ2-5	CASSLVAVETQYF	TGTGCCAGCAGCTTAGTCGCGGTGGAGACCCAGTACTTC
TRBV6-2/TRBV6-3	many	TRBD1	TRBJ1-5	CASTPDRVGNQPQHF	TGTGCCAGCACTCCGGACAGGGTGGGCAATCAGCCCCAGCATTTT
TRBV5-1	-	TRBD1	TRBJ2-5	CASSSGRIGQGAGETQYF	TGCGCCAGCAGCTCGGGACGAATAGGACAGGGGGCTGGGGAGACCCAGTACTTC
TRBV29-1	few	TRBD1	TRBJ2-7	CSVELGTGDSAYEQYF	TGCAGCGTTGAGCTCGGGACAGGGGATTCGGCCTACGAGCAGTACTTC